These T cell receptor beta chains were read from a single sample in a study of cytomegalovirus exposure and HLA in healthy donors. Only in-frame clones appear in the TCRdb table, and some are missing; sequencing was by immunoSEQ multiplex PCR. The sample includes 55,000 to 85,000 clones, 55% to 70% of them seen just once. Sample: PBMCs. The source is a woman aged 45-65 years in good health and CMV-seronegative. The CDR3 runs from the conserved cysteine through the conserved F or W. A D gene is named only where the DNA matches it firmly. Some rows have no size entry. The others give once, few or many, or a class for an expanded clone.

>TRBJ1-4|-|TRBV19|-|13
TGTGACCCGAGAGGAGCAACTAATGAAAAACTGTTTTTT
CDPRGATNEKLFF
>TRBJ2-7|-|TRBV4-3|-|15
TGCGCCAGCAGCCAAGATTGGACAGTAACCTACGAGCAGTACTTC
CASSQDWTVTYEQYF
>TRBJ2-3|few|TRBV9|-|15
TGTGCCAGCAGCGTAGGCATCAGGGCCACAGATACGCAGTATTTT
CASSVGIRATDTQYF
>TRBJ2-1|-|TRBV28|-|15
TGTGCCAGCAGTTTAGCGGAGAGAACCCGGAATGAGCAGTTCTTC
CASSLAERTRNEQFF
>TRBJ2-5|few|TRBV27|-|13
TGTGCCAGCAGTTTCTCGGGGTCAGAGACCCAGTACTTC
CASSFSGSETQYF
>TRBJ1-2|-|TRBV21-1|-|11
TGTGCCAGCATCACATTACATGGCTACACCTTC
CASITLHGYTF
>TRBJ1-1|-|TRBV5-1|-|13
TGCGCCAGCAGCGTAGTGCGAGAGACTGAAGCTTTCTTT
CASSVVRETEAFF
>TRBJ1-2|-|TRBV4-3|TRBD1|14
TGCGCCAGCAGCCAAGGGACAGGGGGCTATGGCTACACCTTC
CASSQGTGGYGYTF
>TRBJ2-1|once|TRBV9|TRBD2|15
TGTGCCAGCAGCGGCGGACTAGCGGGAGAATGGGAGCAGTTCTTC
CASSGGLAGEWEQFF
>TRBJ2-7|-|TRBV28|TRBD1|15
TGTGCCAGCAGGAGCCGGGACAGGGACCTCTACGAGCAGTACTTC
CASRSRDRDLYEQYF
>TRBJ1-5|-|TRBV2|-|14
TGTGCCAGCAGTGACCAGGGGCCCGGTCAGCCCCAGCATTTT
CASSDQGPGQPQHF
>TRBJ2-6|-|TRBV29-1|-|14
TGCAGCGTTGATGTAGGGGCTGGGGCCAACGTCCTGACTTTC
CSVDVGAGANVLTF
>TRBJ1-6|once|TRBV7-9|-|16
TGTGCCAGCAGCCCCAGCTTGGGGACTTATAATTCACCCCTCCACTTT
CASSPSLGTYNSPLHF
>TRBJ2-5|-|TRBV29-1|-|12
TGCAGCGTTGGACACAGCGGGGAGACCCAGTACTTC
CSVGHSGETQYF
>TRBJ2-5|few|TRBV6-6|TRBD2|14
TGTGCCAGCAGTCAGCTAGCGGAACAAGAGACCCAGTACTTC
CASSQLAEQETQYF
>TRBJ2-1|-|TRBV4-3|TRBD2|15
TGCGCCAGCAGCCAAGAACTAGCGGACTACAATGAGCAGTTCTTC
CASSQELADYNEQFF